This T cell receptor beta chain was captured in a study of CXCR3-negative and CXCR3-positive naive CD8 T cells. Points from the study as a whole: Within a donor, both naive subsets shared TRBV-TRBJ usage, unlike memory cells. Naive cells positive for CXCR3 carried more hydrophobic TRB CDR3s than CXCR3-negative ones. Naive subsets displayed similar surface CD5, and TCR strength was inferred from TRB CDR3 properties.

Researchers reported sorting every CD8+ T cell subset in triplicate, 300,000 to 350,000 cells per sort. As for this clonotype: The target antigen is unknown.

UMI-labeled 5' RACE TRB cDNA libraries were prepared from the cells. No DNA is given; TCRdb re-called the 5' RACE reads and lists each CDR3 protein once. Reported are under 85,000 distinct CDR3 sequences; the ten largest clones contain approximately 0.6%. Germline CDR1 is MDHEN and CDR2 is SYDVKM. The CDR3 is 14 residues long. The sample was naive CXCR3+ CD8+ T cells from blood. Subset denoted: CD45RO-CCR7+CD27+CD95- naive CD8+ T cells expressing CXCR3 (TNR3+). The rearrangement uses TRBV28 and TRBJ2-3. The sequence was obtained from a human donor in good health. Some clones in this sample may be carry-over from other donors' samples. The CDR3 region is CASTKGLVTDTQYF.